The present T cell receptor (beta chain) was sequenced within a study of T cells after yellow fever vaccination (dated by TCRdb to about 2019). Study-level background: The SMART-Seq v4 Ultra Low Input RNA kit was used to prepare libraries from fractions with low cell numbers. Blood samples were taken at several timepoints before and after primary and secondary immunization, and bulk PBMC replicates and cell subsets were isolated. To follow T-cell clones before and after both primary and booster YFV17D yellow fever vaccination, bulk TCR alpha and beta repertoires underwent longitudinal sequencing. Two healthy male donors, one aged 18 to 30 and one aged 30 to 40 years, made up the cohort.

TCR cDNA was synthesized by 5'RACE template switching, which introduced a universal primer site and unique molecular identifiers. cDNA synthesis was primed from both the TCR alpha and TCR beta constant segments. Libraries were amplified in two PCR steps, with sample barcodes and sequencing adapters added in the second step. Sequencing of libraries was performed on Illumina HiSeq 2500 (2x100 bp) or NovaSeq (2x150 bp). In the paper's pipeline: MIGEC handled demultiplexing of reads and collapsing into UMI consensus sequences, while MiXCR performed V(D)J alignment. Clonotypes responding to the vaccine were identified with edgeR on replicate PBMC samples, with the criteria of FDR below 0.01 and a log2 fold change above 5 up to day 15. Each bulk clonotype received a CD4 or CD8 identity based on whether the sequenced CD4 or CD8 repertoire contained that clonotype at higher abundance. TCRdb trimmed public reads at Q25 via fastp, called clones via MiXCR and kept in-frame beta chains. Each CDR3 protein appears once, grouped with its most common genes and DNA. These V and J calls originate from TCRdb's pipeline instead of the authors' own analysis. In all, the sample holds some 560,000 distinct CDR3 sequences, and around 17% of those were seen once. The ten largest clonotypes hold approximately 15% of the sample.

CDR1 and CDR2 are drawn from the germline V gene: MDHEN, SYDVKM. From the cysteine up to the phenylalanine, the CDR3 has a length of 16 residues. The CDR3 DNA has 48 bases and is translated from base 1. Trimming removed 2 bases from V and 2 bases from J, leaving 13 bases between the germline ends. Details on this clonotype: What this receptor recognizes is not known. It has no much larger one-base neighbor in the sample; base qualities were not kept.

The treatment or condition label here, explained by the study, means: live attenuated yellow fever vaccine strain. At each blood-draw timepoint, two biological replicates of bulk PBMCs were collected. PBMCs were isolated from peripheral blood using a standard Ficoll-Paque protocol. TriZol was used to extract RNA from bulk PBMCs, CD4 and CD8 fractions, and dextramer-positive and dextramer-negative fractions. Overall results and qualifications from the work: A small fraction of clonotypes showed up in both the CD4 and CD8 compartments, probably as a result of convergent recombination. FACS-sorted repertoires could contain abundant contaminating clonotypes from the bulk population, so computational filtering was required. Because the study included only two donors, the extent to which the findings can be generalized is limited. The secondary T-cell response was weaker than the primary response but faster, peaking on day 5 instead of day 15. After the booster, most clones that had expanded after primary vaccination were detected again (about 97% of CD4 and around nine tenths of CD8), suggesting broad maintenance of memory.

Sequenced material: PBMCs, taken about 5 days after the first yellow fever vaccination. This sequence originates from a man younger than 35 who received the YFV17D yellow fever vaccine. The chain joins TRBV28 to TRBJ1-5; perhaps TRBD1 is the D gene, with 6 bases matching. Here is the DNA: TGTGCCAGCAGTTTAGGTCCGGGGGCGGGCAATCAGCCCCAGCATTTT. It is translated as CASSLGPGAGNQPQHF.